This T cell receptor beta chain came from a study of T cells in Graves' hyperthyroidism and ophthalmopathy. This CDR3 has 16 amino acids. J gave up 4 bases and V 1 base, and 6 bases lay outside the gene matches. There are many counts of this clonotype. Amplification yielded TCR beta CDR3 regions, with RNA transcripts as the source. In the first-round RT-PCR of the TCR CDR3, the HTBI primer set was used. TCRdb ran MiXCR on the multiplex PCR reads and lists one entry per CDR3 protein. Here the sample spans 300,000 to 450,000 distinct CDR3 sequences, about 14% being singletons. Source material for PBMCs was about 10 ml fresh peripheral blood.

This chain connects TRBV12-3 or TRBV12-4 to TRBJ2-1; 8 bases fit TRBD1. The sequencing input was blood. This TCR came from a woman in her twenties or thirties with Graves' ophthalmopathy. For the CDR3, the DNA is TGTGCCAGCAGTTTAGGGACCGGGACAGGATACAATGAGCAGTTCTTC. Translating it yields CASSLGTGTGYNEQFF.